Listed below are T cell receptor beta chains from one sample, sequenced in a study of regulatory T cells in long-lasting Graves disease. MiXCR, run by TCRdb on the multiplex PCR reads, gives a single entry per CDR3 protein. The sample records more than 650,000 distinct CDR3 sequences, about 30% being singletons. The specimen comprised peripheral blood mononuclear cells (PBMCs), sampled when the disease was refractory, from a patient treated with antithyroid drugs. The receptor set was obtained from a female donor with Graves disease. Each CDR3 is given with its conserved first and last residue. D genes are given only for firm matches. Clone size, where shown, is once, few, many, or a class for clones that have expanded.

d_call: .
v_call: TRBV12-3/TRBV12-4
j_call: TRBJ1-1
clone_size: many
cdr3_aa: CASRSYNSEAFF
cdr3_nt: TGTGCCAGCAGGTCCTACAATTCTGAAGCTTTCTTT

d_call: .
v_call: TRBV6-2/TRBV6-3
j_call: TRBJ1-5
clone_size: .
cdr3_aa: CATWDWGNQPQHF
cdr3_nt: TGTGCCACTTGGGATTGGGGCAATCAGCCCCAGCATTTT

d_call: .
v_call: TRBV3-1
j_call: TRBJ2-5
clone_size: few
cdr3_aa: CASSQPTDGQETQYF
cdr3_nt: TGTGCCAGCAGCCAGCCAACGGACGGGCAAGAGACCCAGTACTTC

d_call: .
v_call: TRBV27
j_call: TRBJ1-5
clone_size: .
cdr3_aa: CASSSDPYQPQHF
cdr3_nt: TGTGCCAGCAGTTCAGACCCATATCAGCCCCAGCATTTT

d_call: .
v_call: TRBV20-1
j_call: TRBJ1-1
clone_size: few
cdr3_aa: CSASRSRGSEAFF
cdr3_nt: TGCAGTGCTAGTAGGTCCAGGGGCAGTGAAGCTTTCTTT

d_call: .
v_call: TRBV19
j_call: TRBJ1-1
clone_size: .
cdr3_aa: CASSRGDFNTEASF
cdr3_nt: TGTGCCAGTAGTAGGGGGGACTTTAACACTGAAGCTTCCTTT

d_call: .
v_call: TRBV19
j_call: TRBJ1-1
clone_size: few
cdr3_aa: CASSKRSPTEAFF
cdr3_nt: TGTGCCAGTAGTAAGCGGTCACCCACTGAAGCTTTCTTT

d_call: .
v_call: TRBV19
j_call: TRBJ1-5
clone_size: few
cdr3_aa: CASRGGNRRSFNQPQHF
cdr3_nt: TGTGCCAGTAGGGGGGGGAACAGACGAAGCTTTAATCAGCCCCAGCATTTT

d_call: .
v_call: TRBV2
j_call: TRBJ1-1
clone_size: .
cdr3_aa: CASNGTGWFTEAFF
cdr3_nt: TGTGCCAGCAATGGGACGGGGTGGTTTACTGAAGCTTTCTTT

d_call: .
v_call: TRBV28
j_call: TRBJ2-7
clone_size: many
cdr3_aa: CASARDQGFISSYEQYF
cdr3_nt: TGTGCCAGCGCCCGGGATCAAGGCTTCATCAGCTCCTACGAGCAGTACTTC

d_call: TRBD1
v_call: TRBV5-6
j_call: TRBJ2-7
clone_size: .
cdr3_aa: CASTRQGWEREQYF
cdr3_nt: TGTGCCAGCACACGACAGGGATGGGAGCGCGAGCAGTACTTC

d_call: TRBD2
v_call: TRBV6-1
j_call: TRBJ2-5
clone_size: .
cdr3_aa: CASRETSGRRTQYF
cdr3_nt: TGTGCCAGCAGAGAGACTAGCGGGAGACGGACCCAGTACTTC

d_call: TRBD1
v_call: TRBV11-2
j_call: TRBJ1-2
clone_size: few
cdr3_aa: CASSSGTDLYGYTF
cdr3_nt: TGTGCCAGCAGCTCCGGGACAGATCTCTATGGCTACACCTTC

d_call: TRBD1
v_call: TRBV6-1
j_call: TRBJ1-1
clone_size: few
cdr3_aa: CASSEGDSLNTEAFF
cdr3_nt: TGTGCCAGCAGTGAAGGGGACAGCCTGAACACTGAAGCTTTCTTT

d_call: .
v_call: TRBV27
j_call: TRBJ1-2
clone_size: .
cdr3_aa: CASSLAHSIGTGNYGYTF
cdr3_nt: TGTGCCAGCAGTTTAGCCCACTCGATCGGGACGGGAAACTATGGCTACACCTTC

d_call: TRBD2
v_call: TRBV6-1
j_call: TRBJ2-7
clone_size: few
cdr3_aa: CASRPPGLSTEQYF
cdr3_nt: TGTGCCAGCAGGCCTCCGGGACTATCAACGGAGCAGTACTTC

d_call: .
v_call: TRBV3-1
j_call: TRBJ1-1
clone_size: few
cdr3_aa: CASSLGQTLSEAFF
cdr3_nt: TGTGCCAGCAGCCTCGGACAGACACTGTCTGAAGCTTTCTTT

d_call: .
v_call: TRBV20-1
j_call: TRBJ1-1
clone_size: few
cdr3_aa: CSARGGSKGTEAFF
cdr3_nt: TGCAGTGCTAGAGGTGGATCAAAAGGGACTGAAGCTTTCTTT

d_call: TRBD2
v_call: TRBV6-2/TRBV6-3
j_call: TRBJ2-5
clone_size: many
cdr3_aa: CASSYSGGPVRETQYF
cdr3_nt: TGTGCCAGCAGTTACTCGGGAGGGCCGGTGAGAGAGACCCAGTACTTC

d_call: TRBD1
v_call: TRBV28
j_call: TRBJ1-2
clone_size: few
cdr3_aa: CASSLLRQGGGYTF
cdr3_nt: TGTGCCAGCAGTTTACTCAGACAGGGGGGGGGCTACACCTTC

d_call: .
v_call: TRBV6-1
j_call: TRBJ1-1
clone_size: .
cdr3_aa: CASSERQGIQNTEAFF
cdr3_nt: TGTGCCAGCAGTGAACGTCAGGGAATTCAGAACACTGAAGCTTTCTTT

d_call: .
v_call: TRBV11-2
j_call: TRBJ1-6
clone_size: .
cdr3_aa: CASSPQRVRLVNSPLHF
cdr3_nt: TGTGCCAGCAGCCCGCAACGGGTCCGTCTCGTGAATTCACCCCTCCACTTT

d_call: TRBD1
v_call: TRBV7-8
j_call: TRBJ1-4
clone_size: many
cdr3_aa: CASSLGQFATNEKLFF
cdr3_nt: TGTGCCAGCAGCCTGGGACAGTTTGCAACTAATGAAAAACTGTTTTTT

d_call: TRBD1
v_call: TRBV5-1
j_call: TRBJ2-7
clone_size: .
cdr3_aa: CASRFGQGEREQYF
cdr3_nt: TGCGCCAGCAGGTTCGGACAGGGCGAAAGAGAGCAGTACTTC

d_call: .
v_call: TRBV11-2
j_call: TRBJ2-1
clone_size: few
cdr3_aa: CASSFTSNGNNEQFF
cdr3_nt: TGTGCCAGCAGCTTTACTAGCAACGGAAACAATGAGCAGTTCTTC

d_call: TRBD1
v_call: TRBV20-1
j_call: TRBJ2-7
clone_size: few
cdr3_aa: CSARSGTGMSYEQYF
cdr3_nt: TGCAGTGCTCGATCCGGGACAGGGATGTCCTACGAGCAGTACTTC

d_call: .
v_call: TRBV15
j_call: TRBJ2-7
clone_size: .
cdr3_aa: CATSRDLGVPYEQYF
cdr3_nt: TGTGCCACCAGCAGAGATTTGGGGGTCCCCTACGAGCAGTACTTC

d_call: .
v_call: TRBV2
j_call: TRBJ1-1
clone_size: .
cdr3_aa: CASSDGELNTEAFF
cdr3_nt: TGTGCCAGCAGTGACGGGGAACTGAACACTGAAGCTTTCTTT

d_call: .
v_call: TRBV19
j_call: TRBJ2-2
clone_size: .
cdr3_aa: CASSMGQDTGELFF
cdr3_nt: TGTGCCAGTAGCATGGGGCAGGACACCGGGGAGCTGTTTTTT

d_call: TRBD1
v_call: TRBV10-2
j_call: TRBJ1-5
clone_size: few
cdr3_aa: CASSGQLPGTGAQQPQHF
cdr3_nt: TGCGCCAGCAGTGGCCAACTCCCCGGGACAGGGGCGCAACAGCCCCAGCATTTT

d_call: .
v_call: TRBV28
j_call: TRBJ1-4
clone_size: many
cdr3_aa: CASSKGGVLEKLFF
cdr3_nt: TGTGCCAGCAGCAAAGGAGGGGTTTTGGAAAAACTGTTTTTT

d_call: .
v_call: TRBV20-1
j_call: TRBJ1-1
clone_size: .
cdr3_aa: CSAFPFPGEAFF
cdr3_nt: TGCAGTGCTTTTCCATTCCCTGGGGAAGCTTTCTTT

d_call: .
v_call: TRBV5-1
j_call: TRBJ1-1
clone_size: .
cdr3_aa: CASSLGRDGNTEAFF
cdr3_nt: TGCGCCAGCAGCTTGGGGCGGGATGGGAACACTGAAGCTTTCTTT

d_call: .
v_call: TRBV20-1
j_call: TRBJ1-5
clone_size: .
cdr3_aa: CSATEGYSNQPQHF
cdr3_nt: TGCAGTGCTACCGAGGGCTATAGCAATCAGCCCCAGCATTTT

d_call: .
v_call: TRBV28
j_call: TRBJ1-2
clone_size: many
cdr3_aa: CASSPWTDPNYGYTF
cdr3_nt: TGTGCCAGCAGTCCGTGGACAGACCCTAACTATGGCTACACCTTC

d_call: TRBD2
v_call: TRBV20-1
j_call: TRBJ2-5
clone_size: few
cdr3_aa: CSALIAGAETQYF
cdr3_nt: TGCAGTGCTCTCATAGCGGGAGCCGAGACCCAGTACTTC

d_call: .
v_call: TRBV27
j_call: TRBJ1-1
clone_size: few
cdr3_aa: CASGPNEGLNTEAFF
cdr3_nt: TGTGCCAGCGGCCCAAATGAAGGTCTGAACACTGAAGCTTTCTTT

d_call: TRBD2
v_call: TRBV30
j_call: TRBJ2-2
clone_size: .
cdr3_aa: CAWIGTRRGGELFF
cdr3_nt: TGTGCCTGGATCGGGACTAGACGAGGCGGGGAGCTGTTTTTT

d_call: .
v_call: TRBV20-1
j_call: TRBJ1-4
clone_size: .
cdr3_aa: CSARHHPLGEKLFF
cdr3_nt: TGCAGTGCTAGGCATCATCCGCTGGGGGAAAAACTGTTTTTT

d_call: .
v_call: TRBV12-3/TRBV12-4
j_call: TRBJ1-2
clone_size: many
cdr3_aa: CASSLGRRYGYGYTF
cdr3_nt: TGTGCCAGCAGTTTAGGGCGCAGGTACGGCTATGGCTACACCTTC

d_call: TRBD1
v_call: TRBV12-3/TRBV12-4
j_call: TRBJ1-1
clone_size: .
cdr3_aa: CASSSSGQGMNTEAFF
cdr3_nt: TGTGCCAGCAGTTCGTCGGGACAGGGCATGAACACTGAAGCTTTCTTT

d_call: .
v_call: TRBV29-1
j_call: TRBJ1-1
clone_size: many
cdr3_aa: CSVAGVMNTEAFF
cdr3_nt: TGCAGCGTTGCAGGGGTTATGAACACTGAAGCTTTCTTT

d_call: TRBD1
v_call: TRBV2
j_call: TRBJ2-2
clone_size: .
cdr3_aa: CASSVGQAMNTGELFF
cdr3_nt: TGTGCCAGCAGTGTCGGACAGGCGATGAACACCGGGGAGCTGTTTTTT

d_call: .
v_call: TRBV19
j_call: TRBJ1-1
clone_size: few
cdr3_aa: CASSPATVNTEAFF
cdr3_nt: TGTGCCAGTAGCCCCGCCACGGTGAACACTGAAGCTTTCTTT

d_call: .
v_call: TRBV7-2
j_call: TRBJ2-2
clone_size: .
cdr3_aa: CASSLVPLLATGELFF
cdr3_nt: TGTGCCAGCAGCTTAGTCCCGTTGCTGGCTACCGGGGAGCTGTTTTTT

d_call: TRBD1
v_call: TRBV5-1
j_call: TRBJ1-3
clone_size: .
cdr3_aa: CASSGGQGAQGNTIYF
cdr3_nt: TGCGCCAGCAGCGGGGGACAGGGGGCGCAAGGAAACACCATATATTTT